Following are 18 T cell receptor beta chains from one sample sequenced in a study of blood T cell repertoires in COVID-19. Profiled with immunoSEQ multiplex PCR; TCRdb holds only in-frame clones, not every one. The data show hundreds of thousands of clones, around nine tenths seen once. What was sequenced was peripheral blood. These TCRs come from a young woman who had recovered from COVID-19.

J is TRBJ2-5 and V is TRBV21-1; TRBD2 was called by the table and not checked on the DNA. TRBV21-1 is classified as a pseudogene. The CDR3 length is 19 residues. In nucleotides, the CDR3 is TGTGCCAGCAGCAAAGGGCCGGAGTCACCCACGGAAACGCAAGAGACCCAGTACTTC. Its translation: CASSKGPESPTETQETQYF.

This sequence joins TRBV5-4 and TRBJ1-2; TRBD1 agrees at 7 bases. CDR3 size: 14 residues. V trimming: 10 bases; J trimming: 4 bases; junction bases outside the gene matches: 13. The germline CDR1 and CDR2 sequences are SGHNT and YYREEE (reference sequence). CDR3 in DNA: TGTGCCGAGAAAGCAGGGACAGTAATCTATGGCTACACCTTC. Residues: CAEKAGTVIYGYTF.

The chain links TRBV7-6 to TRBJ2-1, with D perhaps matching TRBD1 (5 bases). The CDR3 spans 12 residues. Per the germline V gene, CDR1 is SGHVS and CDR2 is FNYEAQ. V was shortened by 5 bases and J by 5 bases, with 7 bases between the two germline ends. CDR3 sequence: CASSLQDNEQFF. CDR3 nucleotide sequence: TGTGCCAGCAGCCTACAGGACAATGAGCAGTTCTTC.

The V and J genes are TRBV9 and TRBJ2-1; the D gene is possibly TRBD2 (6 bases). Deletions cut 3 bases from V and 5 bases from J, with 15 bases between. The CDR3 is 15 residues long. In germline, CDR1 is SGDLS, CDR2 YYNGEE. This chain's CDR3 is CASSGAGLGHNEQFF. The CDR3 nucleotides read TGTGCCAGCAGCGGCGCGGGACTGGGACACAATGAGCAGTTCTTC.

V usage is TRBV5-1 and J usage is TRBJ1-6, with 7 bases that match TRBD1. J was trimmed by 7 bases and V by 4 bases; bases with no gene match: 8. Looked up from germline, CDR1 is SGHRS and CDR2 is YFSETQ. This CDR3 spans 15 amino acids. The CDR3 DNA sequence: TGCGCCAGCAGCGGCACAGGGGTTGGCAATTCACCCCTCCACTTT. Its protein is CASSGTGVGNSPLHF.

The chain is built from TRBV28 and TRBJ1-2; weak D call: TRBD1 (5 bases). Trimming cost V 2 bases and J 6 bases, with 16 bases left between them. This CDR3 spans 15 amino acids. The germline V gene encodes CDR1 MDHEN and CDR2 SYDVKM. The CDR3 reads CASSLMRQTRDGYTF. The CDR3 nucleotides read TGTGCCAGCAGTTTAATGCGACAGACCCGGGATGGCTACACCTTC.

This clone was detected only once. V usage is TRBV28 and J usage is TRBJ1-6, with TRBD1 as a possible D gene (5 bases). The CDR3 length is 16 residues. Germline V gene sequence: CDR1 MDHEN, CDR2 SYDVKM. The V gene lost 10 bases and the J gene lost 0 bases, with 16 bases spanning the gap. The CDR3 is CATNRGRSSYNSPLHF. The CDR3 DNA reads as TGTGCCACCAACCGGGGGAGGAGCTCCTATAATTCACCCCTCCACTTT.

The rearrangement uses TRBV7-8 and TRBJ1-5; TRBD1 matches 9 bases. The CDR3 length is 15 residues. V lost 1 base, J lost 3 bases, and 1 base stayed unmatched. Germline V gene sequence: CDR1 SGHVS, CDR2 FQNEAQ. Written as DNA, the CDR3 is TGTGCCAGCAGCTTAGGGACAGGGGTCAATCAGCCCCAGCATTTT. Its translation: CASSLGTGVNQPQHF. Full variable domain (missing parts from reference TRBV7-8 and TRBJ1-5): GAGVSQSPRYKVAKRGQDVALRCDPISGHVSLFWYQQALGQGPEFLTYFQNEAQLDKSGLPSDRFFAERPEGSVSTLKIQRTQQEDSAVYLCASSLGTGVNQPQHFGDGTRLSIL.

The CDR3 here is CASSHTISRDQPQHF. The CDR3 DNA follows: TGTGCCAGCAGCCACACCATATCCAGGGATCAGCCCCAGCATTTT. The rearrangement links TRBV5-5 to TRBJ1-5, with a weak D call TRBD1 (5 bases). The CDR3 sequence is 15 residues long. Between the trimmed V and J ends, which lost 4 bases and 5 bases, there was a span of 16 bases. Germline CDR1 reads SGHKS; CDR2 reads YYEKEE (reference sequence).

This clone was recorded only once. The rearrangement uses TRBV6-5 and TRBJ1-1; D uncertain. The V gene lost 4 bases and the J gene lost 1 base, with 13 bases spanning the gap. The CDR3 spans 15 residues. The germline V gene has CDR1 MNHEY and CDR2 SVGAGI. This CDR3 reads CASSFGRRGNTEAFF. The DNA of the CDR3 is TGTGCCAGCAGTTTCGGGCGGCGGGGGAACACTGAAGCTTTCTTT.

This sequence joins TRBV4-3 and TRBJ2-1, with D uncertain. The V and J ends lost 3 bases and 1 base respectively, with 16 bases between them. The CDR3 runs to 17 residues. Germline assignment: CDR1 LGHNA and CDR2 YSLEER. DNA for the CDR3: TGCGCCAGCAGCCAGGTCGCAGGATTTATTTCCTACAATGAGCAGTTCTTC. Translated: CASSQVAGFISYNEQFF.

The J gene is TRBJ1-2, the V gene TRBV2, with 8 bases fitting TRBD1. This CDR3 is 15 amino acids long. Germline-derived CDR1 and CDR2 are SNHLY and FYNNEI. J lost 4 bases, V lost 6 bases, and 10 bases had no gene match. In DNA, the CDR3 is TGTGCCAGCAGGGACAGGGTAGCCGACTTCTATGGCTACACCTTC. As protein: CASRDRVADFYGYTF.

The rearrangement joins TRBV29-1 to TRBJ2-5; D is unresolved. CDR1 and CDR2 from the germline V gene are SQVTM and ANQGSEA. The ends were cut back, 4 bases at V and 4 bases at J, with 19 bases in the middle. The CDR3 contains 15 residues. The CDR3 nucleotides read TGCAGCGTTGCGCTCCGACTCGCGGAAGGAGAGACCCAGTACTTC. Its translation is CSVALRLAEGETQYF.

The V gene is TRBV9, the J gene TRBJ2-5; TRBD1 aligns across 8 bases. V was pared by 0 bases and J by 4 bases, with 5 bases of the junction left unmatched. The germline V gene has CDR1 SGDLS and CDR2 YYNGEE. The CDR3 spans 15 residues. As DNA, the CDR3 is TGTGCCAGCAGCGTAGCCCCACAGGGGGGAGAGACCCAGTACTTC. Protein: CASSVAPQGGETQYF.

The genes are TRBV7-2 and TRBJ2-3; D unresolved. Trimming removed 6 bases from V and 6 bases from J, with 10 bases in between. The CDR3 has 12 residues. Germline CDR1 is SGHTA and CDR2 is FQGNSA. The CDR3 is CASSPPRDTQYF. CDR3 nucleotides: TGTGCCAGCAGTCCGCCGAGGGATACGCAGTATTTT.

The J gene is TRBJ2-2, the V gene TRBV11-2; 7 nucleotides agree with TRBD2. The germline V gene has CDR1 SGHAT and CDR2 FQNNGV. Trimming removed 5 bases from V and 15 bases from J; junction bases left unmatched: 9. CDR3 size: 12 residues. CDR3: CASSQGAGRVFF. The CDR3 coding sequence is TGTGCCAGCAGCCAAGGGGCAGGGAGGGTGTTTTTT.

This clone was observed a single time. The same CDR3 is also encoded by other DNA sequences in this sample. V and J are TRBV4-3 and TRBJ1-5, with a possible D match to TRBD1 (6 bases). Per germline, CDR1 LGHNA and CDR2 YSLEER. CDR3 length equals 15 residues. With 1 base removed from V and 3 bases from J, the gap between germline ends came to 10 bases. In DNA, the CDR3 is TGCGCCAGCAGCCAAGGGCAGGGGAACAATCAGCCCCAGCATTTT. Protein: CASSQGQGNNQPQHF.

The chain uses TRBV4-1 and TRBJ2-3; weak D call: TRBD2 (5 bases). The ends were cut back, 3 bases at V and 8 bases at J, with 15 bases in the middle. This CDR3 has 14 amino acids. The germline gives CDR1 MGHRA, CDR2 YSYEKL. The DNA for the CDR3 is TGCGCCAGCAGCCACCCCGGAGGTTCAGGTACGCAGTATTTT. Protein sequence: CASSHPGGSGTQYF.